The text below deals with one T cell receptor (beta chain). Its antigen remains unidentified. This sample is drawn from a study of cytomegalovirus exposure and HLA in healthy donors. Study details: Later analysis reported that the roughly 130 validation repertoires shared the platform of the roughly 670 first-cohort repertoires.

Profiling relied on immunoSEQ multiplex PCR, and the TCRdb table lists in-frame clones only, not all of them. The sample lists fewer than 70,000 clones, 90% to 95% occurring once. This CDR3 spans 14 amino acids. V was cut by 3 bases and J by 1 base, with 11 bases left in between. CDR1 is SGHRS and CDR2 is YFSETQ in the germline V gene. Study-level points and caveats: The tendency of first-cohort TCR clusters to co-occur in the 130 or so validation repertoires was identified by a subsequent analysis. In vitro testing confirmed a few CMV-associated chains as specific for CMV antigens.

Separate from the approximately 670-subject first cohort was the roughly 130-subject validation cohort, to which the donors belonged. The sequencing sample was made of PBMCs. The chain carries TRBV5-1 and TRBJ2-7; the D is unclear. This TCR was sampled from a woman aged 18-29 years in good health and CMV-seropositive. The CDR3 DNA reads TGCGCCAGCAGCTATGGAGATGGATCCTACGAGCAGTACTTC. It is translated as CASSYGDGSYEQYF.